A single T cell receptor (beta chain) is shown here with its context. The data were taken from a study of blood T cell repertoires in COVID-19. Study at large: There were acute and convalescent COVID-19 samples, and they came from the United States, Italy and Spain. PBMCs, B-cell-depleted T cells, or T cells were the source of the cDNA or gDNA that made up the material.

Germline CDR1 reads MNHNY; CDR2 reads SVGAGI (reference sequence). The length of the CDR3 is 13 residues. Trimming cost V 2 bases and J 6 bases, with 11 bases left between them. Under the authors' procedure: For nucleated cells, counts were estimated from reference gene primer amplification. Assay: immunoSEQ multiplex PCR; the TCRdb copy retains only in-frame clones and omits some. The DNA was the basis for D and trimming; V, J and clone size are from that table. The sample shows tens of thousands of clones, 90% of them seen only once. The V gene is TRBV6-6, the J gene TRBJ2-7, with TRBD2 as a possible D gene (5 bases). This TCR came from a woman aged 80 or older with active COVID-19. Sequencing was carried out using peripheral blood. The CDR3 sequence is CASSYTDYGEQYF. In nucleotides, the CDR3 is TGTGCCAGCAGTTACACCGACTACGGCGAGCAGTACTTC.